This T cell receptor beta chain was identified during a study of chemoradiotherapy in HPV16-positive cancers. Overall study results and limits: During treatment, candidate HPV-specific clones and E7-related motifs expanded in tumor.

Samples were taken several times over chemoradiotherapy. This table comes from immunoSEQ multiplex PCR, and its TCRdb copy is limited to in-frame clones, with some not included. Altogether 6,000 to 9,500 clones are present, approximately 74% being singletons, with the ten largest covering approximately 16%. Germline values: CDR1 SNHLY, CDR2 FYNNEI. V lost 5 bases and J 2 bases, leaving 9 bases between the germline ends. The CDR3 length is 13 residues. In regard to this clone: Its antigen is as yet unknown.

The origin of this receptor is a human donor with HPV-associated anogenital cancer. The chain employs TRBV2 and TRBJ2-5, with D tentatively TRBD1 or TRBD2 (5 bases each). The material sequenced was tumor tissue, taken from a patient who underwent chemoradiotherapy. CDR3 DNA: TGTGCCAGCAGTAGGGACGGTCAAGAGACCCAGTACTTC. Encoded protein: CASSRDGQETQYF.